This T cell receptor (beta chain) was sequenced for a study of T cell responses to AZD1222 COVID-19 vaccine. Study-wide context: Whether given at about 4 or about 12 weeks, second doses were pooled.

The assay was immunoSEQ multiplex PCR, and TCRdb's table has in-frame clones only and misses some. The sample records about 140,000 clones, roughly 90% being singletons. Study outcomes and limitations: There were mostly white British donors and more females than males, and clonal diversity was possibly underestimated. Repertoire sampling happened only post peak T cell response. Just a handful of AZD1222 recipients were seropositive at baseline.

The V and J ends lost 7 bases and 2 bases, in that order; junction bases with no gene match: 12. Germline values: CDR1 ENHRY, CDR2 SYGVKD. The CDR3 runs to 18 residues. As regards this clone: The antigen is undetermined.

This chain links TRBV10-3 with TRBJ2-1, with 12 bases aligning to TRBD1. The input for sequencing was peripheral blood, taken on day 0 of AZD1222 vaccination. This clonotype was obtained from an adult in good health. This chain's CDR3 is CAINPGQGATVAYNEQFF. The CDR3 DNA follows: TGTGCCATCAATCCGGGACAGGGGGCGACGGTAGCCTACAATGAGCAGTTCTTC.